These 3 T cell receptor beta chains share one sample of origin, sequenced in a study of shared clonotypes between healthy human individuals. Sequencing was performed with immunoSEQ multiplex PCR; in TCRdb, only in-frame clones are kept and a portion is missing. Altogether over a million clones are present, about 70% being singletons, with the ten largest covering approximately 1.5%. Sequencing was performed on memory CD4+ T cells sorted from blood. Subset of the sample: CD45RA-negative fraction. The receptors come from a man between 18 and 29 years old in good health.

This clone was counted once. This chain uses TRBV7-9 with TRBJ2-5, with 13 nucleotides matching TRBD2. V lost 6 bases to trimming and J lost 5 bases; unmatched junction nucleotides: 9. The CDR3 contains 16 residues. Germline V CDR1 and CDR2: SEHNR, FQNEAQ (reference sequence). The CDR3 region has the DNA TGTGCCAGCAGTTCCCGCCGGACTAGCGGGAGCGAGACCCAGTACTTC. It is translated as CASSSRRTSGSETQYF.

This clone was detected a few times. The chain recombines TRBV4-2 with TRBJ2-2; 7 positions agree with TRBD2. There are 16 residues in the CDR3. The V gene's germline CDR1 is LGHNA and CDR2 YNFKEQ. V shed 0 bases, J shed 5 bases, and the junction held 6 bases outside the gene matches. CDR3 in DNA: TGTGCCAGCAGCCAAGACTCTAGCGGTGTTACCGGGGAGCTGTTTTTT. Translated: CASSQDSSGVTGELFF.

V and J are TRBV27 and TRBJ2-2; D uncertain. Germline lookup yields CDR1 MNHEY and CDR2 SMNVEV (reference sequence). CDR3 length equals 13 residues. With 4 bases removed from V and 1 base from J, the gap between germline ends came to 4 bases. CDR3 sequence: CASSSGNTGELFF. Here the CDR3 DNA reads TGTGCCAGCAGTTCGGGGAACACCGGGGAGCTGTTTTTT.